This T cell receptor (beta chain) was recorded in a study of blood T cell repertoires in COVID-19 (dated by TCRdb to between 2020 and 2021). With regard to the full study: Samples from collaborators originated in the United States, Italy and Spain and spanned both the acute and convalescent phases of COVID-19. The prospective study material was composed of cDNA or gDNA derived from T cells, B-cell-depleted T cells, or PBMCs. Deeply sampled blood TCRbeta repertoires from subjects exposed to, actively infected with, or recovered from COVID-19 were included in the dataset. The repertoires were released in a freely available public database meant as a resource for research on the immune response to SARS-CoV-2. Samples came from the ongoing ImmuneRACE study (first 160 participants) plus 1,254 subjects from 6 global collaborators. Sample metadata almost always included a de-identified subject ID, COVID-19 status, age in years and sex. Where available, HLA class I and class II types were taken from metadata supplied by the sample provider and were not determined by assay-based typing.

Results and caveats for the whole study, not just this receptor: Clinical and demographic metadata were provided uncurated, with the amount varying by source and participant.

The CDR3 contains 12 residues, cysteine and phenylalanine counted. The DNA shown is the 36-base CDR3, in frame from base 1. Deletion took 6 bases off V and 4 bases off J, with a span of 7 bases between the germline ends. CDR1 and CDR2 were assigned from the germline V gene as SGHVS and FQNEAQ. Whole blood was collected in K2EDTA tubes by collaborating institutions according to the institutions' own protocols. For TCRbeta analysis, collaborators shipped samples in one of three forms: frozen whole blood, isolated PBMCs, or DNA extracted from either of those sample types. TCRbeta CDR3 regions were amplified from genomic DNA using the immunoSEQ Assay, a bias-controlled multiplex PCR. Under the source paper's analysis protocol: Nucleated cell counts per sample were estimated from amplification of reference gene primers within the assay. To quantify the absolute abundance of each unique TCRbeta CDR3 rearrangement, sequence reads were collapsed and filtered. For each sample, productive Simpson clonality was calculated as the square root of Simpson's diversity index across productive rearrangements. In TCRdb, the immuneACCESS table is reduced to in-frame sequences with V and J assigned. These tables do not hold every clone; where another copy was compared, an unresolved V gene accounts for under half, and the others remain unexplained. V and J calls and clone size are copied from that table; D and trimming were computed from the DNA. The table for this sample lists over 200,000 clones; 65% to 85% of them were counted only once. Together, the top ten hold around 8.9% of the sample.

Regarding this clone: Its antigen remains undetermined. The sample holds no much larger clone one base away, and base qualities are not on file.

This sequence was found in a man aged 35-49 years with active or convalescent COVID-19. The sample comprised peripheral blood. The sequence links TRBV7-8 to TRBJ2-1; the D gene lacks a confident call. The sequenced DNA is TGTGCCAGCAGTTTTAGTTACAATGAGCAGTTCTTC. Its coded protein is CASSFSYNEQFF.